This T cell receptor (beta chain) was profiled in a study of blood T cell repertoires in COVID-19. Germline values: CDR1 SNHLY, CDR2 FYNNEI. CDR3 size: 13 residues. The ends lost 8 bases at V and 2 bases at J; junction bases unmatched: 3. Clones were sequenced by immunoSEQ multiplex PCR, and TCRdb holds only the in-frame ones, with some missing. Of tens of thousands of clones in the sample, approximately 88% were seen once. The TCR sequence derives from a man older than 75 with active or convalescent COVID-19. Sequencing input: peripheral blood. The rearrangement links TRBV2 to TRBJ1-1; 9 nucleotides agree with TRBD1. CDR3 residues: CASGQGPNTEAFF. The DNA for the CDR3 is TGTGCCAGCGGACAGGGGCCAAACACTGAAGCTTTCTTT.